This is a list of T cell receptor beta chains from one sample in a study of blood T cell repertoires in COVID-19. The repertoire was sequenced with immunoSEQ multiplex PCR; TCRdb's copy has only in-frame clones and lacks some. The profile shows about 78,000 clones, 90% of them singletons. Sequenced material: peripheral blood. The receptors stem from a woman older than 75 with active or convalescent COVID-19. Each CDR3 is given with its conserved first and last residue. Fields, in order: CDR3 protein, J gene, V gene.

cdr3_aa: CASSHQTYQETQYF; j_call: TRBJ2-5; v_call: TRBV5-8
cdr3_aa: CASSGQADRETQYF; j_call: TRBJ2-5; v_call: TRBV25-1
cdr3_aa: CSIQSQFRGGTEAFF; j_call: TRBJ1-1; v_call: TRBV29-1
cdr3_aa: CASSAWGRGGQETQYF; j_call: TRBJ2-5; v_call: TRBV2
cdr3_aa: CASSPWGERDIQYF; j_call: TRBJ2-4; v_call: TRBV6-5
cdr3_aa: CASGSSGGGTDTQYF; j_call: TRBJ2-3; v_call: TRBV12-5
cdr3_aa: CATGSGTGGVGTGELFF; j_call: TRBJ2-2; v_call: TRBV24-1
cdr3_aa: CASSKDRFPNTGELFF; j_call: TRBJ2-2; v_call: TRBV6-2/TRBV6-3
cdr3_aa: CASSERDYTYNEQFF; j_call: TRBJ2-1; v_call: TRBV2
cdr3_aa: CASNGLREVPLHF; j_call: TRBJ1-6; v_call: TRBV2
cdr3_aa: CASRSGQIDTEAFF; j_call: TRBJ1-1; v_call: TRBV5-4
cdr3_aa: CASSPGSSYEQYF; j_call: TRBJ2-7; v_call: TRBV5-1
cdr3_aa: CASSLEGQSYNEQFF; j_call: TRBJ2-1; v_call: TRBV5-1
cdr3_aa: CASSPGGSGRNTDTQYF; j_call: TRBJ2-3; v_call: TRBV5-4
cdr3_aa: CASSGLQGGELFF; j_call: TRBJ2-2; v_call: TRBV10-2
cdr3_aa: CASSGSLAGGSGEQYF; j_call: TRBJ2-7; v_call: TRBV5-1
cdr3_aa: CASSSSLAGGLAGELFF; j_call: TRBJ2-2; v_call: TRBV7-2
cdr3_aa: CASSFGGVAGGLDEQFF; j_call: TRBJ2-1; v_call: TRBV5-6
cdr3_aa: CATQGDSYNEQFF; j_call: TRBJ2-1; v_call: TRBV10-3
cdr3_aa: CASSFRAGVTGELFF; j_call: TRBJ2-2; v_call: TRBV11-2
cdr3_aa: CSASRQGLAGGTQYF; j_call: TRBJ2-5; v_call: TRBV20-1